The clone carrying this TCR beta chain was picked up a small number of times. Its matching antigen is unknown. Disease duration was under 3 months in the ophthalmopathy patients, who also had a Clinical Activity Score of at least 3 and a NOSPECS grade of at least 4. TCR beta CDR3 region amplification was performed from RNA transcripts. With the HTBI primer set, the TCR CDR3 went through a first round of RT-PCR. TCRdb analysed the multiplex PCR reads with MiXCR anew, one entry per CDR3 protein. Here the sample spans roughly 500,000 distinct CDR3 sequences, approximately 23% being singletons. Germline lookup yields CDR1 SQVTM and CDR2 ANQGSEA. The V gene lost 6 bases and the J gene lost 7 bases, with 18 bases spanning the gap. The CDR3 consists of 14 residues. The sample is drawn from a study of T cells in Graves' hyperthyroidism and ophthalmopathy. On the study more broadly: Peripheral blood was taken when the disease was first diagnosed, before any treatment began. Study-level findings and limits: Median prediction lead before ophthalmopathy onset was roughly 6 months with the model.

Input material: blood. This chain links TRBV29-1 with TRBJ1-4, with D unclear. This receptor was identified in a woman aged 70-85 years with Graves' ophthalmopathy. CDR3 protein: CSVRDPVLGEKLFF. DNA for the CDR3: TGCAGCGTGCGCGACCCAGTTTTGGGTGAAAAACTGTTTTTT. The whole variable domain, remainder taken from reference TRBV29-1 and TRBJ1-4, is SAVISQKPSRDICQRGTSLTIQCQVDSQVTMMFWYRQQPGQSLTLIATANQGSEATYESGFVIDKFPISRPNLTFSTLTVSNMSPEDSSIYLCSVRDPVLGEKLFFGSGTQLSVL.